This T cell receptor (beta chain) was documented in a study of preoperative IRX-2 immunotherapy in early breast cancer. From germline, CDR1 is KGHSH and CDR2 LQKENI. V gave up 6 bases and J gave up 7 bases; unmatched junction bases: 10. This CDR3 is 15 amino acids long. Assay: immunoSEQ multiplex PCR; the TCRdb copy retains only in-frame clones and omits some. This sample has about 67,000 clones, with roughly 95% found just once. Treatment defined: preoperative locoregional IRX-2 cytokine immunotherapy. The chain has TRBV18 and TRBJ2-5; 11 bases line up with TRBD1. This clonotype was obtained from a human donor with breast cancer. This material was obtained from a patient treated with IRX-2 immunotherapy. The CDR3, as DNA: TGTGCCAGCTCCGGTACCGGACAGGGGGCTGGGACCCAGTACTTC. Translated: CASSGTGQGAGTQYF.